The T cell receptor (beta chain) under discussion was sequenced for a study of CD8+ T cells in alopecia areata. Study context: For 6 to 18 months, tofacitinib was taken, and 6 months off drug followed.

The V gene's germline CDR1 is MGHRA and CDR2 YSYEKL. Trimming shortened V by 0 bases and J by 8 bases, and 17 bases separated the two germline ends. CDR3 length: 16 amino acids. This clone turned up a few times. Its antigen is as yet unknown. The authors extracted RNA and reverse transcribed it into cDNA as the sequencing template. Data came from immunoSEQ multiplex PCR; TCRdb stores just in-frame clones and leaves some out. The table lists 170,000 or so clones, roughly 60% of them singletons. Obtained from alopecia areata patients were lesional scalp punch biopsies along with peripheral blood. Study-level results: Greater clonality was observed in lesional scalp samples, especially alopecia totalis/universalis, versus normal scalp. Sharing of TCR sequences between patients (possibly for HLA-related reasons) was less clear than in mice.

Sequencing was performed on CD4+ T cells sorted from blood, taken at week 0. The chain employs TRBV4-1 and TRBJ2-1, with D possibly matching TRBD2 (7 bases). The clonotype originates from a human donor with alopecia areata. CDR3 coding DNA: TGCGCCAGCAGCCAAGAGGGGGGGGCCGAGGTCTATGAGCAGTTCTTC. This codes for CASSQEGGAEVYEQFF.